This entry lists 6 T cell receptor beta chains sequenced from one sample in a study of T cells expressing NK-cell markers (dated by TCRdb to the early 2020s). The protocol used for the library was 5' RACE. Sequencing instrument: Illumina HiSeq 2000. TCRdb reprocessed the public reads and reports one entry per CDR3 protein sequence, without DNA. The record for this sample contains 350,000 to 450,000 distinct CDR3 sequences. 5.2% of the sample rests with the top ten. Sequencing was performed on blood T cells: a sorted CD56 or NKG2C T cell subset, CD4+ or CD8+ T cells, or bulk PBMC T cells (not recorded which). These receptors originate from a man aged 18-69 years in good health.

This rearrangement joins TRBV15 to TRBJ2-5. The CDR3 length is 15 residues. In germline, CDR1 is LNHNV, CDR2 YYDKDF (reference sequence). CDR3: CATSRDRREGETQYF. Looking up the rest from reference TRBV15 and TRBJ2-5 gives the full variable domain: DAMVIQNPRYQVTQFGKPVTLSCSQTLNHNVMYWYQQKSSQAPKLLFHYYDKDFNNEADTPDNFQSRRPNTSFCFLDIRSPGLGDTAMYLCATSRDRREGETQYFGPGTRLLVL.

The CDR3 here is CASSSSYGQAQETQYF. The rearrangement uses TRBV5-1 and TRBJ2-5; TCRdb selects TRBD1, and the lack of DNA leaves this call unchecked. There are 16 residues in the CDR3. Germline loops: CDR1 SGHRS, CDR2 YFSETQ. The whole variable domain, remainder taken from reference TRBV5-1 and TRBJ2-5, is KAGVTQTPRYLIKTRGQQVTLSCSPISGHRSVSWYQQTPGQGLQFLFEYFSETQRNKGNFPGRFSGRQFSNSRSEMNVSTLELGDSALYLCASSSSYGQAQETQYFGPGTRLLVL.

The rearrangement links TRBV12-3 or TRBV12-4 to TRBJ1-4; TCRdb names TRBD1, which stays unverified in the absence of DNA. CDR3 length: 14 amino acids. CDR3 sequence reads: CASSFGQGAEKLFF.

The chain is built from TRBV19 and TRBJ1-2. CDR1 is LNHDA, CDR2 SQIVND, per germline (reference sequence). There are 15 residues in the CDR3. This chain's CDR3 is CASNPREGFHYGYTF.

V is TRBV20-1 and J is TRBJ2-1. CDR3 length: 17 amino acids. Germline CDR1 DFQATT, CDR2 SNEGSKA (reference sequence). CDR3: CSAIGKGIISSYNEQFF.

The V call is TRBV9, the J call TRBJ2-1; without DNA, the TCRdb call of TRBD1 cannot be checked. Germline values: CDR1 SGDLS, CDR2 YYNGEE. The CDR3 covers 16 residues. CDR3: CASSVAGRGPYNEQFF.